This record looks at one T cell receptor (beta chain) sequence and its context. What antigen it recognizes has not been identified. The input lacks base qualities; no much larger clone sits a single base away. This record belongs to a study of T cell responses to AZD1222 COVID-19 vaccine (TCRdb year 2021). About the study as a whole: AZD1222 recipients with second doses at about 4 weeks or about 12 weeks were pooled, because spike-specific TCR depth and breadth did not differ between schedules. A total of 233 trial participants underwent TCR sequencing, of whom about 210 had received two doses of AZD1222 and some 26 had received two doses of the MenACWY control vaccine. Trial participants were enrolled into age subgroups of 18-55, 56-69 and 70-plus years, which contained 148, 28 and 57 TCR-sequenced participants, respectively. General conclusions and limits of the study: Most participants were white British and females outnumbered males, and the authors suggested that clonal diversity may have been underestimated. Reportedly, close to half of the unique spike-specific TCRs recognized epitopes lying outside the regions that are mutated in the B.1.351 and B.1.1.7 variants. The vaccine-associated CD4 TCRs covered the entire spike protein, and the dominant responses fell in regions 160-218 and 743-854. Only 5 to 7 AZD1222 recipients were SARS-CoV-2 seropositive at baseline, limiting conclusions about previously exposed vaccinees. A significant rise in spike-specific TCR breadth and depth was observed after two AZD1222 doses relative to day 0 and relative to MenACWY recipients. Because no day 14 peak-response samples were available, repertoires were characterized only after the peak T cell response. In the small 56-69-year group, the increase in depth fell short of significance, most likely because of low power.

Explained via the paper, the time point label denotes: baseline before first vaccination. The vaccinee samples were drawn from two UK trials, COV001 and COV002, one of which was a single-blind randomized controlled phase 2/3 trial testing AZD1222 (ChAdOx1 nCoV-19) in healthy adults. For TCRbeta chain sequencing, PBMC samples from trial participants were taken at day 0 and at day 28 after the second dose. CDR1 MGHRA and CDR2 YSYEKL were looked up in the germline V gene. The CDR3 has 17 amino acids, counting the end cysteine and phenylalanine. Only the CDR3 part of the read is kept: 51 bases, read in frame from the first base. Trimming removed 0 bases from V and 3 bases from J, leaving 15 bases between the germline ends. The CDR3 regions of human TCRbeta chains were analyzed by immunosequencing. The authors processed their data as follows. Repertoire TCRs were matched against a reference library of SARS-CoV-2-specific TCRs generated with the MIRA antigen-specificity platform. Breadth meant the fraction of unique TCRs that were SARS-CoV-2-associated, whereas depth meant the fraction of total T cells that were SARS-CoV-2-associated. Using the MIRA data, each spike-specific TCR was mapped to the spike region that the TCR reacts to and placed in a CD4 or CD8 class. Log10-transformed breadth and depth values were compared by one-way ANOVA with Sidak's multiple comparisons tests. The immuneACCESS repertoire file appears here via TCRdb, limited to in-frame rearrangements. These files lack a portion of the clones; in checked studies, under half of the deficit traces to unresolved V genes, and the cause of the others is not known. The V and J calls and clone size come from that table; D and trimming were worked out from the DNA. Present in this sample are about 190,000 clones, just over 90% of which were seen just once. The ten most abundant clones make up 0.99% of the sample.

The chain is assembled from TRBV4-1 and TRBJ1-3; matching of 5 bases hints at TRBD1 as the D gene. The sequence was obtained from an adult in good health. The material was peripheral blood, obtained on day 0 of AZD1222 vaccination. The CDR3 protein: CASSQDRGRVGGNTIYF. The nucleotide sequence is given as TGCGCCAGCAGCCAAGATAGGGGAAGGGTGGGTGGAAACACCATATATTTT.